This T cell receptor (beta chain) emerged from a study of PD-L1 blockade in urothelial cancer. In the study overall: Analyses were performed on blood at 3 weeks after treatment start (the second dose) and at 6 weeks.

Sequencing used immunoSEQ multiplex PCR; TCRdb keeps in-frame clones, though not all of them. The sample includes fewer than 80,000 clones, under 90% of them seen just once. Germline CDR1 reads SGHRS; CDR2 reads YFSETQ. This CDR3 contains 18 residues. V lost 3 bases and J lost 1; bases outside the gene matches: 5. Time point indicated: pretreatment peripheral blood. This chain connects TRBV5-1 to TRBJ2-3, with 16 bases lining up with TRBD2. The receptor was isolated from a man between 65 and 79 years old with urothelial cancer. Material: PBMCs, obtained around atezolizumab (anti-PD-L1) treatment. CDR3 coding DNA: TGCGCCAGCAGCTCGGGACTAGCGGGAGGGGCAGGCACAGATACGCAGTATTTT. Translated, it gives CASSSGLAGGAGTDTQYF.